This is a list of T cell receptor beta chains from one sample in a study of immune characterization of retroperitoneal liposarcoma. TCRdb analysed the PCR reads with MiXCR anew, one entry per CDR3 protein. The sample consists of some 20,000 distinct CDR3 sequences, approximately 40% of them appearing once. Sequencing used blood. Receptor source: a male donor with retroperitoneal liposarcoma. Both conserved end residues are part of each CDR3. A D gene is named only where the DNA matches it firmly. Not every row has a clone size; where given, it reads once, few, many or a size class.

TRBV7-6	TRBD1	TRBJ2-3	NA	TGTGCCAGCAGCTTAGCGGGACAGGCGACCTACGAGCAGTATTTT	CASSLAGQATYEQYF
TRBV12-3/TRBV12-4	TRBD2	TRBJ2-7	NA	TGTGCCAGCAGTTCGACGTGGGGTAGCGGGAGAACAGGTTACGAGCAGTACTTC	CASSSTWGSGRTGYEQYF
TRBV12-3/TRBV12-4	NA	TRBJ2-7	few	TGTGCCAGCAGTAGACAGGAGGTAGCGTACGAGCAGTACTTC	CASSRQEVAYEQYF
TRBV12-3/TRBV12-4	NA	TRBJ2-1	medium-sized	TGTGCCAGCAGCACCCGAGGGAACAATGAGCAGTTCTTC	CASSTRGNNEQFF
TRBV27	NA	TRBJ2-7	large	TGTGCCAGCAGTTTAAGGGACACCTCCTACGAGCAGTACTTC	CASSLRDTSYEQYF
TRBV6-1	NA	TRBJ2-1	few	TGTGCCAGCACCTTTGACAGACATTCCGAGCAGTTCTTC	CASTFDRHSEQFF
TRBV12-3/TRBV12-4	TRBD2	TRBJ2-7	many	TGTGCCAGCAGTTCTAGCGGAGGCCGCTCCTACAATGAGCAGTACTTC	CASSSSGGRSYNEQYF
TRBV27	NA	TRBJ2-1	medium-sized	TGTGCCAGCAGGGGGGCGGTGTACAATGAGCAGTTCTTC	CASRGAVYNEQFF
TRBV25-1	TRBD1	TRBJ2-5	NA	TGTGCCAGTGCCGGGACAGGGGTCGAGACCCAGTACTTC	CASAGTGVETQYF
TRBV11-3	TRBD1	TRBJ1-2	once	TGTGCCAGCAGTAATTCCCCACAGGGGAATGGCTACACCTTC	CASSNSPQGNGYTF
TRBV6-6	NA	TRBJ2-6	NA	TGTGCCAGCAGGGTCCTGGCCGGGAGTCTTTGCTCTGGGGCCAACGTCCTGTCTTTC	CASRVLAGSLCSGANVLSF
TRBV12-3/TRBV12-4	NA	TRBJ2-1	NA	TGTGCCAGCAGTTTAGCTCGGTCGGGGGAGACCCAGTTCTTC	CASSLARSGETQFF
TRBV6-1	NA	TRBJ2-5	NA	TGTGCCAGCAGAGACCTGACCCGGGTGGGGGAGACCCAGTACTTC	CASRDLTRVGETQYF
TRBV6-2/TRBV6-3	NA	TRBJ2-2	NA	TGTGCCAGCCGGGGCGGGTCCACCGGGGAGCTGTTTTTT	CASRGGSTGELFF
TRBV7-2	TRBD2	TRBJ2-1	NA	TGTGCCAGCGGCTCTGGGACTAGCGGGAGACGCAATGAGCAGTTCTTC	CASGSGTSGRRNEQFF
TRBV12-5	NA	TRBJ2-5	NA	TGTGCTAGTGGGGACTTGAATGAGCAGTACTTC	CASGDLNEQYF
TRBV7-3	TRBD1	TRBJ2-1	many	TGTGCCAGCAGCTTACATTCTGGACAGGATAACAATGAGCAGTTCTTC	CASSLHSGQDNNEQFF
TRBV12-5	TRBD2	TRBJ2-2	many	TGTGCTAGTGGTTTTGACAGCGGGATGAACACCGGGGAGCTGTTTTTT	CASGFDSGMNTGELFF
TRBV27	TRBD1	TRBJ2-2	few	TGTGCCAGCAGTTTAAGAGGGGGCGTAAACACCGGGGAGCTGTTTTTT	CASSLRGGVNTGELFF
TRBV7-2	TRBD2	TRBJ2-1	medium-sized	TGTGCCAGCAGCTTAGTCGGGGCTAGCGGGAGAGGGAATGAGCAGTTCTTC	CASSLVGASGRGNEQFF
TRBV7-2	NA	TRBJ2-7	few	TGTGCCAGCAGCGAGATGACTAGAGCTGGCGAGCAGTACTTC	CASSEMTRAGEQYF
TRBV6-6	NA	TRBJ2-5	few	TGTGCCAGCAGTTACTCGACACCCCCAGAGACCCAGTACTTC	CASSYSTPPETQYF
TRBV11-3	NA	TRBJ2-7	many	TGTGCCATCCGCGGAGGGGGGGACGAGCAGTACTTC	CAIRGGGDEQYF
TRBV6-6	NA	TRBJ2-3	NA	TGTGCCAGCAGTTACTCCTTGCGGGACAGATCTAGCACAGATACGCAGTATTTT	CASSYSLRDRSSTDTQYF
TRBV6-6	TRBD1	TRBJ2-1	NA	TGTGCCAGCAGTTTCCGGGACAGAAAAAACATTCAGTTCTTC	CASSFRDRKNIQFF
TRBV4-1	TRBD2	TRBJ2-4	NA	TGCGCCAGCAGCCGACTAGCGGGATGGACTGGGAACATTCAGTACTTC	CASSRLAGWTGNIQYF
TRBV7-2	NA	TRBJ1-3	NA	TGTGCCAGCAGCCCGGTCAACTCTGGAAACACCATATATTTT	CASSPVNSGNTIYF
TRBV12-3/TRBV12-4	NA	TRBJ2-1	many	TGTGCCAGCACCTCCTCCTCTCAAGAGACCCAGTTCTTC	CASTSSSQETQFF
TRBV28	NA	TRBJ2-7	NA	TGTGCCAGCATCTCCCCAGGACAGCCCGAGCAGTACTTC	CASISPGQPEQYF
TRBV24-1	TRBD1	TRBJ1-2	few	TGTGCCACCAGTGACCTAAACAGGGGGCCTAACTATGGCTACACCTTC	CATSDLNRGPNYGYTF
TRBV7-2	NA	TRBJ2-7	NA	TGTGCCAGCAGCCCCTCTGGCGAGAGGTACGAGCAGTACTTC	CASSPSGERYEQYF
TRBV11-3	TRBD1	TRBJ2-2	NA	TGTGCCAGCAGCTTACGCAGGGGGCCCACCGGGGAGCTGTTTTTT	CASSLRRGPTGELFF
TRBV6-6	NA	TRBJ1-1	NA	TGTGCCAGCATAGGATACGTCTGGGGGACTGAAGCTTTCTTT	CASIGYVWGTEAFF
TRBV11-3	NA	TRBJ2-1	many	TGTGCCAGCAGCTTGGCTAGGACGTCCAATGAGCAGTTCTTC	CASSLARTSNEQFF
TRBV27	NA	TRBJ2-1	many	TGTGCCAGCTGCCCCCTGGCGGTGGGTGAGCAGTTCTTC	CASCPLAVGEQFF
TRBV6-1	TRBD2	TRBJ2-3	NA	TGTGCCACGTGGGACCTGGCGGGGGGGGCAGATACGCAGTATTTT	CATWDLAGGADTQYF
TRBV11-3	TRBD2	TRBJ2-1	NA	TGTGCCAGCAGTCTCGGGGGGAGGGCCAAGGAGCAGTTCTTC	CASSLGGRAKEQFF
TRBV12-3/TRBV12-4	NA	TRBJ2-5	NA	TGTGCCAGCAGCGTGGCTGGGCTCTCCTACGAGCGGTACTTC	CASSVAGLSYERYF
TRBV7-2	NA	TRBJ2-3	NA	TGTGCCAGCAGCTTGGGCACGGGGAGGGGGACAGATACGCAGTATTTT	CASSLGTGRGTDTQYF
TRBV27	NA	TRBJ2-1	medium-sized	TGTGCCAGCAGTCGAGAGACTGGATACAATGAGCAGTTCTTC	CASSRETGYNEQFF
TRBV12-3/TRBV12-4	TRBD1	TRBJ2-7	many	TGTGCCAGCAGCCCTCGACAGGGGGCCTACGAGCAGTACTTC	CASSPRQGAYEQYF
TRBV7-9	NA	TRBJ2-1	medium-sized	TGTGCCAGCAGCTTAATCGTCCCCTCCTACAATGAGCAGTTCTTC	CASSLIVPSYNEQFF
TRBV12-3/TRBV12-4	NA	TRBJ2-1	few	TGTGCCAGCAGTTCTCGAAGGGATGAGCAGTTCTTC	CASSSRRDEQFF
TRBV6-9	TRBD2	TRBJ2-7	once	TGTGCCAGCAGTTACGATTCTAGCGGGGGGGCCTGTGAGCAGTACTTC	CASSYDSSGGACEQYF
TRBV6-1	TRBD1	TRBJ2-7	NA	TGTGCCAGCAGTGACTCGACAGGGGGCTACAATGAGCAGTACTTC	CASSDSTGGYNEQYF
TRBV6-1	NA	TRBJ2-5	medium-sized	TGTGCCAGCAGCCCCCGAGGGGGGGAGACCCAGTACTTC	CASSPRGGETQYF
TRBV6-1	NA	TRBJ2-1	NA	TGTGCCAGCAGCGACGTTCAGGAGGTGGAGGTTAACAATGAGCAGTTCTTC	CASSDVQEVEVNNEQFF
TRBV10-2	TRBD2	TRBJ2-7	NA	TGCGCCACCACGACTAGGCGGGGGGCGTACGAGCAGTACTTC	CATTTRRGAYEQYF
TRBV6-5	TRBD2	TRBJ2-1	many	TGTGCCAGCAGTTACTCTAGCGGGGGGGCCTACGAGCAGTTCTTC	CASSYSSGGAYEQFF
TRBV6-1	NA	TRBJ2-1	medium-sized	TGTGCCAGCAGACCCCATAGGACCTACGAGCAGTTCTTC	CASRPHRTYEQFF